This T cell receptor beta chain appears in the sequencing data of a study of blood T cell repertoires in COVID-19. TCRdb keeps only in-frame clones here, not all; method: immunoSEQ multiplex PCR. Among over 150,000 clones listed, roughly 90% were seen once. The CDR3 length is 16 residues. CDR1 SGHRS and CDR2 YFSETQ come from the germline V gene. Trimming removed 2 bases from V and 6 bases from J; junction bases left unmatched: 9. This chain uses TRBV5-1 with TRBJ2-4, with 9 bases lining up with TRBD1. Sequenced: PBMCs or T cells enriched from blood (not recorded which). The sequence derives from a woman aged 45-60 years who had recovered from COVID-19. CDR3: CASSFRGQGSRNIQYF. CDR3 nucleotide sequence: TGCGCCAGCAGCTTCAGGGGACAGGGCAGTAGAAACATTCAGTACTTC.